These 14 T cell receptor beta chains came from one sample sequenced in a study of T-cell memory formation after mild COVID-19. Each CDR3 protein gets one entry after TCRdb re-called the 5' RACE reads with MiXCR. The sample yields roughly 200,000 distinct CDR3 sequences, around 18% seen once. The sequenced material came from PBMCs or a T cell subset sorted from them (not recorded which). The receptors here all came from an adult woman who had mild COVID-19 (a few samples of this study predate the infection). Cell type and time point are not known.

The rearrangement joins TRBV5-5 to TRBJ1-5; no clear D. The CDR3 runs to 15 residues. Looked up from germline, CDR1 is SGHKS and CDR2 is YYEKEE (reference sequence). With 3 bases removed from V and 5 bases from J, the gap between germline ends came to 15 bases. CDR3 DNA sequence: TGTGCCAGCAGCTGGGCTGAGTACCGCGATCAGCCCCAGCATTTT. It translates to CASSWAEYRDQPQHF.

The genes are TRBV5-1 and TRBJ1-2, with TRBD1 as a possible D gene (5 bases). V lost 0 bases, J lost 7 bases, and 13 bases lay in between. Germline CDR1 SGHRS, CDR2 YFSETQ. The CDR3 runs to 14 residues. CDR3 sequence (DNA): TGCGCCAGCAGCTTGGGACAGCTCTATGGTGGCTACACCTTC. Its translation is CASSLGQLYGGYTF.

The chain links TRBV2 to TRBJ1-2; 8 bases fit TRBD1. This CDR3 has 13 amino acids. J lost 8 bases, V lost 6 bases, and 8 bases had no gene match. Germline CDR1 SNHLY, CDR2 FYNNEI. The CDR3 region has the DNA TGTGCCAGCAGGCTAACAGGGGGAAAAGGCTACACCTTC. This encodes CASRLTGGKGYTF. The whole variable domain, filled in from reference TRBV2 and TRBJ1-2, reads EPEVTQTPSHQVTQMGQEVILRCVPISNHLYFYWYRQILGQKVEFLVSFYNNEISEKSEIFDDQFSVERPDGSNFTLKIRSTKLEDSAMYFCASRLTGGKGYTFGSGTRLTVV.

This clonotype was found many times. Written as DNA, the CDR3 is TGTGCCATCAGTGCACGAGGTTCCCCGACCGGGGAGCTGTTTTTT. Protein sequence: CAISARGSPTGELFF. The chain is built from TRBV10-3 and TRBJ2-2; D gene unclear. The V gene lost 4 bases and the J gene lost 5 bases, with 14 bases spanning the gap. The CDR3 is 15 amino acids. Per germline, CDR1 ENHRY and CDR2 SYGVKD.

This clonotype was recorded a few times. V and J are TRBV6-1 and TRBJ1-2, with D possibly TRBD1 on 6 matching bases. V shed 7 bases and J shed 4 bases, with 16 bases lying between them. The V gene's germline CDR1 is MNHNS and CDR2 SASEGT. There are 14 residues in the CDR3. CDR3: CASTQTGSLYGYTF. CDR3 in DNA: TGTGCCAGCACCCAGACAGGTTCCCTCTATGGCTACACCTTC.

This chain uses TRBV6-2 or TRBV6-3 with TRBJ2-3; 7 positions match TRBD2. V shed 6 bases, J shed 5 bases, and the junction held 5 bases outside the gene matches. Germline CDR1 MNHEY, CDR2 SVGEGT. The CDR3 consists of 13 residues. The CDR3 sequence: CASRGRAGDTQYF. In DNA form, the CDR3 reads TGTGCCAGCAGGGGGAGGGCGGGAGATACGCAGTATTTT.

This chain joins TRBV12-3 or TRBV12-4 and TRBJ1-2, with D possibly matching TRBD1 (5 bases). Deletions cut 5 bases from V and 8 bases from J, with 15 bases between. The CDR3 loop spans 13 amino acids. The CDR3 nucleotides read TGTGCCAGCAGTCCGGGACTCACCTTAGGCTACACCTTC. This sequence encodes CASSPGLTLGYTF.

This clonotype was detected a few times. The chain couples TRBV7-9 to TRBJ1-1; D might be TRBD1 (6 bases). Looked up from germline, CDR1 is SEHNR and CDR2 is FQNEAQ (reference sequence). The CDR3 has 14 amino acids. V was pared by 5 bases and J by 7 bases, with 17 bases between. Here the CDR3 reads CASSGRGGELEAFF. DNA of the CDR3: TGTGCCAGCAGCGGACGGGGGGGCGAACTTGAAGCTTTCTTT.

In its sample, this clonotype was seen a few times. This chain links TRBV30 with TRBJ1-2; D remains ambiguous. CDR3 length: 12 amino acids. Trimming cost V 2 bases and J 7 bases, with 11 bases left between them. Germline V gene sequence: CDR1 GTSNPN, CDR2 SVGIG (reference sequence). The CDR3 DNA sequence: TGTGCCTGGAGTACCTGGACCTTTGGCTACACCTTC. It translates to CAWSTWTFGYTF.

There are a few counts of this clonotype. The genes are TRBV27 and TRBJ1-1; no reliable D call. The germline V gene encodes CDR1 MNHEY and CDR2 SMNVEV (reference sequence). The ends were cut back, 5 bases at V and 5 bases at J, with 12 bases in the middle. The CDR3 is made up of 13 amino acids. The CDR3 region has the DNA TGTGCCAGCAGTACTACAGTGGGAACTGAAGCTTTCTTT. Protein product: CASSTTVGTEAFF.

The chain links TRBV6-1 to TRBJ2-5; D gene uncertain. Between the trimmed V and J ends, which lost 7 bases and 5 bases, there was a span of 14 bases. In germline, CDR1 is MNHNS, CDR2 SASEGT. The CDR3 spans 13 residues. CDR3 DNA sequence: TGTGCCAGCACCATGCGGCCCCTGGAGACCCAGTACTTC. Translation gives CASTMRPLETQYF.

The chain combines TRBV6-5 with TRBJ1-5; D perhaps matches TRBD1 (6 bases). Germline V CDR1 and CDR2: MNHEY, SVGAGI. This CDR3 is 14 amino acids long. Deletions cut 6 bases from V and 4 bases from J, with 13 bases between. CDR3 protein: CASSTDRSNQPQHF. CDR3 in DNA: TGTGCCAGCAGCACGGACAGATCTAATCAGCCCCAGCATTTT.

This clonotype was detected a few times. V and J are TRBV18 and TRBJ2-3; D uncertain. The CDR3 runs to 14 residues. V lost 2 bases to trimming and J lost 2 bases, with 8 bases between them. Germline-derived CDR1 and CDR2 are KGHSH and LQKENI. The CDR3 sequence: CASSPVRSTDTQYF. The CDR3 region has the DNA TGTGCCAGCTCACCAGTAAGATCCACAGATACGCAGTATTTT. Full variable domain (missing parts from reference TRBV18 and TRBJ2-3): NAGVMQNPRHLVRRRGQEARLRCSPMKGHSHVYWYRQLPEEGLKFMVYLQKENIIDESGMPKERFSAEFPKEGPSILRIQQVVRGDSAAYFCASSPVRSTDTQYFGPGTRLTVL.

The sample holds many counts of this clonotype. The chain carries TRBV7-9 and TRBJ1-5; the match to TRBD1 covers 9 bases. The CDR3 length is 15 residues. V was clipped by 5 bases and J by 4 bases; unmatched bases: 6. Germline lookup yields CDR1 SEHNR and CDR2 FQNEAQ (reference sequence). The CDR3 region is CASSRAGQGNQPQHF. CDR3 sequence (DNA): TGTGCCAGCAGCCGCGCGGGACAGGGTAATCAGCCCCAGCATTTT.